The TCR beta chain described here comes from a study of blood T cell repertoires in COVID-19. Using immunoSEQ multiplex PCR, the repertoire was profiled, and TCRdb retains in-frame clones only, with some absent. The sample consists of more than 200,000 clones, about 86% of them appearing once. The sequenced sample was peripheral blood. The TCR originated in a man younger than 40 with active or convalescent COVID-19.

The CDR3 is CASSQDGGGSAKNIQYF. The CDR3 region has the DNA TGCGCCAGCAGCCAAGATGGGGGGGGCTCAGCCAAAAACATTCAGTACTTC. The chain recombines TRBV4-3 with TRBJ2-4; perhaps TRBD2 as D (7 bases). The CDR3 length is 17 residues. Germline V lookup: CDR1 LGHNA, CDR2 YSLEER. The germline V and J ends were trimmed by 0 bases and 0 bases, with 12 bases remaining between them.